Each of the 32 T cell receptor beta chains below was sequenced from the same sample in a study of cytomegalovirus exposure and HLA in healthy donors. With 60 Vbeta and 13 Jbeta primers, the PCR was carried out. Data came from immunoSEQ multiplex PCR; TCRdb stores just in-frame clones and leaves some out. The sample shows some 150,000 clones, approximately 71% of them seen only once. Sequenced: PBMCs. The receptors were gathered from a man in his forties or fifties in good health and CMV-seronegative.

This rearrangement joins TRBV5-1 to TRBJ1-3, with D uncertain. The CDR3 spans 17 residues. Germline loops: CDR1 SGHRS, CDR2 YFSETQ. Trimming took off 0 bases at V and 0 bases at J, with 13 bases between the two ends. The CDR3, as DNA: TGCGCCAGCAGCTTGGCCCCGCGGATGAGCTCTGGAAACACCATATATTTT. It encodes CASSLAPRMSSGNTIYF.

The table lists this clone with a count of one. The chain carries TRBV7-2 and TRBJ2-7; 10 bases are shared with TRBD2. J was trimmed by 3 bases and V by 1 base; bases with no gene match: 3. The V gene's germline CDR1 is SGHTA and CDR2 FQGNSA. The CDR3 is 15 residues long. The CDR3 loop reads CASSLVLAGFYEQYF. The DNA of the CDR3 is TGTGCCAGCAGCTTAGTACTAGCGGGGTTCTACGAGCAGTACTTC.

V and J are TRBV7-9 and TRBJ1-2; 8 positions agree with TRBD1. The CDR3 loop spans 12 amino acids. Germline V CDR1 and CDR2: SEHNR, FQNEAQ (reference sequence). V shed 4 bases and J 6 bases; nucleotides not matched to a gene: 1. The CDR3 region is CASSSGGNGYTF. CDR3 bases: TGTGCCAGCAGCTCAGGGGGCAATGGCTACACCTTC.

The CDR3 here is CASSLDSSMNTEAFF. CDR3 sequence (DNA): TGCGCCAGCAGTCTTGACAGCAGCATGAACACTGAAGCTTTCTTT. The rearrangement links TRBV4-3 to TRBJ1-1; maybe TRBD1 (5 bases). V shed 6 bases and J shed 0 bases, with 14 bases lying between them. This CDR3 is 15 amino acids long. Germline CDR1 LGHNA, CDR2 YSLEER.

This chain uses TRBV5-1 with TRBJ1-1; D remains ambiguous. V lost 5 bases and J lost 1, with 12 bases in between. Germline CDR1 and CDR2: SGHRS and YFSETQ. This CDR3 region has 14 residues. This CDR3 is CASRFTGTNTEAFF. The CDR3 region has the DNA TGCGCCAGCAGGTTCACCGGTACGAACACTGAAGCTTTCTTT.

The V and J genes are TRBV19 and TRBJ2-2; 7 bases align to TRBD1. Trimming took 8 bases from V and 1 from J; bases not matched to a gene: 4. The CDR3 contains 14 residues. The germline V gene encodes CDR1 LNHDA and CDR2 SQIVND (reference sequence). In DNA, the CDR3 is TGTGCCAGTGAGACAGGGTGGAACACCGGGGAGCTGTTTTTT. Its protein product is CASETGWNTGELFF.

This clone was picked up one time. The chain employs TRBV7-2 and TRBJ2-5; 7 bases agree with TRBD2. The CDR3 is 14 residues long. The trim removed 3 bases at V and 5 bases at J, leaving 6 bases unmatched. Germline lookup yields CDR1 SGHTA and CDR2 FQGNSA. The CDR3 DNA reads TGTGCCAGCAGCTTCGCGGGGGAGGGGGAGACCCAGTACTTC. This sequence encodes CASSFAGEGETQYF. The variable domain in full, completed from reference TRBV7-2 and TRBJ2-5, reads GAGVSQSPSNKVTEKGKDVELRCDPISGHTALYWYRQSLGQGLEFLIYFQGNSAPDKSGLPSDRFSAERTGGSVSTLTIQRTQQEDSAVYLCASSFAGEGETQYFGPGTRLLVL.

The chain combines TRBV5-1 with TRBJ2-7; TRBD2 might be the D (6 bases). The V gene's germline CDR1 is SGHRS and CDR2 YFSETQ. The CDR3 totals 14 residues. The V and J ends lost 4 bases and 3 bases respectively, with 14 bases between them. The CDR3 region has the DNA TGCGCCAGCAGCCTCCGGGACTCGCTCTACGAGCAGTACTTC. Encoded protein: CASSLRDSLYEQYF. Supplemented by reference TRBV5-1 and TRBJ2-7, the full variable domain reads KAGVTQTPRYLIKTRGQQVTLSCSPISGHRSVSWYQQTPGQGLQFLFEYFSETQRNKGNFPGRFSGRQFSNSRSEMNVSTLELGDSALYLCASSLRDSLYEQYFGPGTRLTVT.

V usage is TRBV10-1 and J usage is TRBJ2-3; 8 bases are a match to TRBD1. Germline CDR1 is WNHNN and CDR2 is SYGVQD (reference sequence). This CDR3 is 14 amino acids long. The trim removed 2 bases at V and 4 bases at J, leaving 2 bases unmatched. CDR3 in DNA: TGCGCCAGCAGTGAGCGGACAGGGCCAGATACGCAGTATTTT. Translated, it gives CASSERTGPDTQYF.

This chain joins TRBV28 and TRBJ1-2; TRBD1 aligns across 7 bases. This CDR3 contains 19 residues. Germline trimming cut 8 bases from V and 6 bases from J; bases unmatched to any gene: 27. The germline V gene encodes CDR1 MDHEN and CDR2 SYDVKM. The DNA of the CDR3 is TGTGCCAGCGCACGCGTTGGGGCACCCGACAGGGATGCTTCGGATGGCTACACCTTC. Protein: CASARVGAPDRDASDGYTF.

The V gene is TRBV5-4, the J gene TRBJ1-3, with D perhaps matching TRBD1 (6 bases). The germline V and J ends were trimmed by 10 bases and 0 bases, with 14 bases remaining between them. The CDR3 extends over 14 amino acids. Germline CDR1 and CDR2: SGHNT and YYREEE (reference sequence). DNA for the CDR3: TGTGCCGAACAGGACAGCCGCTCTGGAAACACCATATATTTT. It codes for CAEQDSRSGNTIYF. The full variable domain, completed using reference TRBV5-4 and TRBJ1-3, is ETGVTQSPTHLIKTRGQQVTLRCSSQSGHNTVSWYQQALGQGPQFIFQYYREEENGRGNFPPRFSGLQFPNYSSELNVNALELDDSALYLCAEQDSRSGNTIYFGEGSWLTVV.

There are a few counts of this clone. V usage is TRBV9 and J usage is TRBJ1-4; the match to TRBD1 covers 7 bases. Losses at the gene ends were 4 bases for V and 8 bases for J; bases not matched to a gene: 8. The CDR3 runs to 14 residues. The germline V gene has CDR1 SGDLS and CDR2 YYNGEE. Written as DNA, the CDR3 is TGTGCCAGCAGCCCGACAGGGAAATCAGAAAAACTGTTTTTT. Its protein is CASSPTGKSEKLFF.

There are a few counts of this clone. V and J are TRBV2 and TRBJ2-5; tentative D call: TRBD2 (5 bases). The CDR3 runs 14 residues. The V end was cut by 8 bases, the J end by 2 bases, with 15 bases between. Germline CDR1 SNHLY, CDR2 FYNNEI. The CDR3 region has the DNA TGTGCCAGCGCGGTTGGGAGCGTTCAAGAGACCCAGTACTTC. This encodes CASAVGSVQETQYF.

The gene calls are TRBV5-6 and TRBJ2-5, with 7 bases that match TRBD2. V shed 0 bases and J 4 bases; nucleotides not matched to a gene: 6. Looked up from germline, CDR1 is SGHDT and CDR2 is YYEEEE. The length of the CDR3 is 15 residues. Here the CDR3 reads CASSLVHGGGETQYF. CDR3 DNA sequence: TGTGCCAGCAGCTTGGTACATGGGGGGGGAGAGACCCAGTACTTC.

The chain combines TRBV7-2 with TRBJ2-3; 12 positions match TRBD2. The CDR3 runs to 16 residues. Germline CDR1 and CDR2: SGHTA and FQGNSA. V gave up 0 bases and J gave up 11 bases; unmatched junction bases: 9. CDR3 DNA: TGTGCCAGCAGCTTAGCAGCTAGCGGGGGGGTTCGACGGCAGTATTTT. Translating gives CASSLAASGGVRRQYF. The full variable domain, its missing parts supplied by reference TRBV7-2 and TRBJ2-3, is GAGVSQSPSNKVTEKGKDVELRCDPISGHTALYWYRQSLGQGLEFLIYFQGNSAPDKSGLPSDRFSAERTGGSVSTLTIQRTQQEDSAVYLCASSLAASGGVRRQYFGPGTRLTVL.

In this sample, this clone turned up once. V gene TRBV9 combines with J gene TRBJ1-5; the D is unclear. The CDR3 spans 13 residues. Germline V gene data show CDR1 as SGDLS and CDR2 as YYNGEE. The V gene lost 2 bases and the J gene lost 5 bases, with 8 bases spanning the gap. This chain's CDR3 is CASSVEDHQPQHF. The CDR3 DNA sequence: TGTGCCAGCAGCGTTGAGGATCATCAGCCCCAGCATTTT.

V usage is TRBV29-1 and J usage is TRBJ2-4; D possibly corresponds to TRBD1 (6 bases). V gave up 7 bases and J gave up 0 bases, with 10 bases separating them. The CDR3 consists of 13 residues. Per the germline V gene, CDR1 is SQVTM and CDR2 is ANQGSEA. In DNA, the CDR3 is TGCAGCGGTCTACAGGGAGCCAAAAACATTCAGTACTTC. It is translated as CSGLQGAKNIQYF.

The chain couples TRBV5-8 to TRBJ2-7; 9 positions match TRBD1. The CDR3 is 16 residues long. Trimming took 0 bases from V and 5 from J; bases not matched to a gene: 9. CDR1 is SGHTS and CDR2 is YDEGEE in the germline V gene. The CDR3 loop reads CASSLGPGQGSHEQYF. Written as DNA, the CDR3 is TGTGCCAGCAGCTTGGGTCCGGGACAGGGTTCCCACGAGCAGTACTTC.

This clone was recorded a few times. V is TRBV6-5 and J is TRBJ2-7; no clear D gene. V dropped 0 bases and J dropped 4 bases, with 7 bases sitting between them. CDR3 length: 13 residues. Looked up from germline, CDR1 is MNHEY and CDR2 is SVGAGI. CDR3 nucleotide sequence: TGTGCCAGCAGTTACTCGGCAGGATACGAGCAGTACTTC. It encodes CASSYSAGYEQYF.

This clone was detected once. J is TRBJ2-5 and V is TRBV19; D is unresolved. There are 12 residues in the CDR3. Deletions cut 4 bases from V and 5 bases from J, with 8 bases between. Germline V gene sequence: CDR1 LNHDA, CDR2 SQIVND (reference sequence). The CDR3 bases are TGTGCCAGTAGTAACTCCTGGGAGACCCAGTACTTC. It codes for CASSNSWETQYF.

This chain uses TRBV5-6 with TRBJ1-2, with 7 bases aligning to TRBD1. Trimming took 2 bases from V and 8 from J; bases not matched to a gene: 12. Germline V CDR1 and CDR2: SGHDT, YYEEEE. This CDR3 spans 15 amino acids. The CDR3 nucleotides are TGTGCCAGCAGCTTAATCCGACAGGGCGATGGAGGCTACACCTTC. This gives the protein CASSLIRQGDGGYTF. The whole variable domain, filled in from reference TRBV5-6 and TRBJ1-2, reads DAGVTQSPTHLIKTRGQQVTLRCSPKSGHDTVSWYQQALGQGPQFIFQYYEEEERQRGNFPDRFSGHQFPNYSSELNVNALLLGDSALYLCASSLIRQGDGGYTFGSGTRLTVV.

For this clone: One base away lies a much larger clone, so this may be a sequencing read error. The V call is TRBV4-1, the J call TRBJ1-1; the D gene is possibly TRBD1 (5 bases). The ends were cut back, 3 bases at V and 4 bases at J, with 15 bases in the middle. CDR1 and CDR2 (germline): MGHRA, YSYEKL. The CDR3 loop spans 15 amino acids. In DNA form, the CDR3 reads TGCGCCAGCAGCCAGAGGACAATTATGAGCACTGAAGCTTTCTTT. Its translation: CASSQRTIMSTEAFF.

A single count supports this clone. V gene TRBV18 combines with J gene TRBJ1-3, with TRBD1 matching over 10 bases. CDR1 and CDR2 (germline): KGHSH, LQKENI. V lost 6 bases and J lost 2; bases outside the gene matches: 4. This CDR3 spans 15 amino acids. This CDR3 is CASSPDRGPGNTIYF. The CDR3 DNA reads TGTGCCAGCTCTCCCGACAGGGGGCCTGGAAACACCATATATTTT.

This sequence joins TRBV30 and TRBJ2-1; 7 bases map to TRBD2. Germline-derived CDR1 and CDR2 are GTSNPN and SVGIG (reference sequence). J lost 0 bases, V lost 3 bases, and 2 bases had no gene match. This CDR3 region has 14 residues. The CDR3 DNA reads as TGTGCCTGGAGGGGGGGGAACTCCTACAATGAGCAGTTCTTC. Residues: CAWRGGNSYNEQFF.

The rearrangement joins TRBV7-2 to TRBJ1-2; D is perhaps TRBD1 (5 bases). V was shortened by 4 bases and J by 7 bases, with 13 bases between the two germline ends. The CDR3 has 13 amino acids. Germline CDR1 is SGHTA and CDR2 is FQGNSA. The CDR3 spells CASSSVGGSGYTF. CDR3 nucleotides: TGTGCCAGCAGCTCGGTTGGGGGGAGTGGCTACACCTTC.

The chain couples TRBV7-9 to TRBJ1-4, with 7 bases lining up with TRBD1. Germline CDR1 SEHNR, CDR2 FQNEAQ (reference sequence). Unmatched junction bases numbered 1, after V lost 3 bases and J lost 6 bases. The CDR3 runs 13 residues. CDR3 residues: CASSFRGDEKLFF. The CDR3 region has the DNA TGTGCCAGCAGCTTCAGGGGGGATGAAAAACTGTTTTTT.

The chain recombines TRBV5-1 with TRBJ2-3; 7 bases agree with TRBD2. CDR3 length: 15 residues. CDR1 is SGHRS and CDR2 is YFSETQ in the germline V gene. V shed 4 bases, J shed 0 bases, and the junction held 5 bases outside the gene matches. CDR3 region: CASSTSGVSTDTQYF. DNA for the CDR3: TGCGCCAGCAGCACCAGCGGGGTGAGCACAGATACGCAGTATTTT.

The V call is TRBV4-3, the J call TRBJ2-2; D is unresolved. The CDR3 covers 16 residues. The V and J ends lost 4 bases and 1 base respectively, with 13 bases between them. Germline V gene sequence: CDR1 LGHNA, CDR2 YSLEER. The CDR3 sequence is CASSPIGDLNTGELFF. DNA of the CDR3: TGCGCCAGCAGCCCGATTGGAGACTTGAACACCGGGGAGCTGTTTTTT.

The chain joins TRBV4-3 to TRBJ2-5; 7 bases match TRBD1. The DNA end is a closer match to TRBJ2-7, so the J assignment may be wrong. This CDR3 region has 17 residues. Germline CDR1 LGHNA, CDR2 YSLEER. In DNA form, the CDR3 reads TGCGCCAGCAGCCAAGATCTCCACAGGGGTGTGTCCTACGAGCAGTACTTC. As protein: CASSQDLHRGVSYEQYF.

The V call is TRBV2, the J call TRBJ1-5; 11 nucleotides align to TRBD1. This CDR3 contains 18 residues. After removal of 2 bases from V and 4 bases from J, the junction contained 10 bases not matched to a gene. Germline lookup yields CDR1 SNHLY and CDR2 FYNNEI. CDR3 nucleotide sequence: TGTGCCAGCAGTGAACGTCTGGTATGGGACAGGGGGAATCAGCCCCAGCATTTT. Its translation: CASSERLVWDRGNQPQHF.

This clone was seen more than once but under ten times. V gene TRBV11-2 combines with J gene TRBJ1-5, with TRBD1 matching over 11 bases. This CDR3 region has 16 residues. With V trimmed by 5 bases and J by 6 bases, 9 bases remained unmatched. Germline V CDR1 and CDR2: SGHAT, FQNNGV. The CDR3 DNA sequence: TGTGCCAGCAGCAAAGGACAGGGGGCCGGTGGTCAGCCCCAGCATTTT. It specifies CASSKGQGAGGQPQHF. Full variable domain (remainder filled in from reference TRBV11-2 and TRBJ1-5): EAGVAQSPRYKIIEKRQSVAFWCNPISGHATLYWYQQILGQGPKLLIQFQNNGVVDDSQLPKDRFSAERLKGVDSTLKIQPAKLEDSAVYLCASSKGQGAGGQPQHFGDGTRLSIL.

The CDR3 spells CASARTGGEKRTSYTF. CDR3 in DNA: TGCGCCAGCGCTCGGACAGGGGGGGAGAAGCGTACGAGCTACACCTTC. The chain has TRBV5-1 and TRBJ1-2; 10 nucleotides line up with TRBD1. V lost 7 bases and J lost 9; bases outside the gene matches: 18. This CDR3 comprises 16 residues. The V gene's germline CDR1 is SGHRS and CDR2 YFSETQ.